This T cell receptor beta chain was sequenced in a study of T cells in localized non-small cell lung cancer. Germline-derived CDR1 and CDR2 are MGHDK and SYGVNS. Trimming removed 4 bases at V and 3 bases at J, with 8 bases between. This CDR3 has 13 amino acids. The data were produced by immunoSEQ multiplex PCR, yet TCRdb's version contains in-frame clones alone and is incomplete. The data show 25,000 to 40,000 clones, around 73% seen once. This clone appeared a few times. The antigen is undetermined. Study-level findings and limits: Adjacent uninvolved lung had the highest clonality, suggesting focused antigen responses. Adjacent lung was found to contain a median approximately 60 of the top 100 tumor clones. Longer overall survival was seen with higher T cell density measured in blood.

The sequenced sample was peripheral blood, obtained before any cancer treatment. The TCR comes from a male donor at least 60 years old with stage II squamous cell lung carcinoma. The rearrangement links TRBV25-1 to TRBJ2-3; D call uncertain. The CDR3 sequence: CASSAYRTDTQYF. In nucleotides, the CDR3 is TGTGCCAGCAGTGCCTACCGGACAGATACGCAGTATTTT.